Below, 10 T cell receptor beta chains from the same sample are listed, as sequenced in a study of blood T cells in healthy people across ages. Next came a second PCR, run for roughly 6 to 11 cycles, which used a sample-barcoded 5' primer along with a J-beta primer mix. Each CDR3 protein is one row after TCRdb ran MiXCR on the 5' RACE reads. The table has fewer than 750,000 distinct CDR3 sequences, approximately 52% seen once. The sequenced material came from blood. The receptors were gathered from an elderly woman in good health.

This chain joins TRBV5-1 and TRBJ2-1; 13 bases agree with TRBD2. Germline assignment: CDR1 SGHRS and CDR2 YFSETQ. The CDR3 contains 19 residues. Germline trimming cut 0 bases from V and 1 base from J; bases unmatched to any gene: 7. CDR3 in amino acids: CASSLATSGGRWSYNEQFF. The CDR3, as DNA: TGCGCCAGCAGCTTGGCGACTAGCGGGGGGAGGTGGTCCTACAATGAGCAGTTCTTC.

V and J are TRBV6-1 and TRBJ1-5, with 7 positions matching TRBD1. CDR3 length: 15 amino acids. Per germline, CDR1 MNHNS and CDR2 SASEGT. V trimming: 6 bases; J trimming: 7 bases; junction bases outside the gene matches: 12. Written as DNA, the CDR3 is TGTGCCAGCAGCGTTCCGGGACAGTGGTTCCAGCCCCAGCATTTT. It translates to CASSVPGQWFQPQHF.

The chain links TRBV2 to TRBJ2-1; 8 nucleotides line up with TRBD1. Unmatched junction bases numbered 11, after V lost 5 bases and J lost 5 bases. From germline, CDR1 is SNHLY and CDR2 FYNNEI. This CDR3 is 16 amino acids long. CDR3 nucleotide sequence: TGTGCCAGCAGTTGGGGAAGACAGGGGTCCCACAATGAGCAGTTCTTC. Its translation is CASSWGRQGSHNEQFF.

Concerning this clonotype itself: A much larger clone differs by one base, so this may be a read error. CDR3: CTSSTRDTDTQYF. The CDR3 coding sequence is TGCACCAGCAGCACCCGGGATACAGATACGCAGTATTTT. The chain links TRBV4-1 to TRBJ2-3; the D gene is possibly TRBD2 (5 bases). The CDR3 contains 13 residues. The germline gives CDR1 MGHRA, CDR2 YSYEKL.

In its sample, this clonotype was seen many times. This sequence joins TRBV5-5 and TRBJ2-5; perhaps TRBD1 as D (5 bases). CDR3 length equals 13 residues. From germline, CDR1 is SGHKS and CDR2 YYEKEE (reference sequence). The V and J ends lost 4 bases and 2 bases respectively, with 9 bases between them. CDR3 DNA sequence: TGTGCCAGCAGCCCCAGGGTACAAGAGACCCAGTACTTC. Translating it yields CASSPRVQETQYF. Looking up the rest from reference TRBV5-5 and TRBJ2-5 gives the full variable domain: DAGVTQSPTHLIKTRGQQVTLRCSPISGHKSVSWYQQVLGQGPQFIFQYYEKEERGRGNFPDRFSARQFPNYSSELNVNALLLGDSALYLCASSPRVQETQYFGPGTRLLVL.

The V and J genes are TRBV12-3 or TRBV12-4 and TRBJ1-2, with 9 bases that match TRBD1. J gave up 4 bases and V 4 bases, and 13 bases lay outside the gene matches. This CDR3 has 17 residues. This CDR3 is CASSSERTGVGFYGYTF. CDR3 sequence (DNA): TGTGCCAGCAGTTCGGAGAGGACAGGGGTGGGGTTCTATGGCTACACCTTC.

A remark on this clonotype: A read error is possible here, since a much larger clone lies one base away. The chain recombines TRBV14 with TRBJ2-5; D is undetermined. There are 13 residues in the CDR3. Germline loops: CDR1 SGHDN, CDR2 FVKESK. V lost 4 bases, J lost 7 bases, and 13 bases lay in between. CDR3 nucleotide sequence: TGTGCCAGCAGCCGCCAGGACGGTGGGACCCAGTACTTC. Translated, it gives CASSRQDGGTQYF.

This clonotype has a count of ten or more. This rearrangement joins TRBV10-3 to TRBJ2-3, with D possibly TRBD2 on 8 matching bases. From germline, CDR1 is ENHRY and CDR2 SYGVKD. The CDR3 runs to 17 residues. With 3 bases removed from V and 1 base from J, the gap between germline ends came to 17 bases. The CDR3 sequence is CAISDQLGRGRTDTQYF. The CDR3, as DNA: TGTGCCATCAGTGACCAACTCGGGAGGGGGCGCACAGATACGCAGTATTTT.

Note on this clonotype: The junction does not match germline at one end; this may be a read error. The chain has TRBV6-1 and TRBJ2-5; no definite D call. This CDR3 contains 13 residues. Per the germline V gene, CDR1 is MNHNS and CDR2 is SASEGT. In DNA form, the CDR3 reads TGTGCCAGCACCACGGAACACCAAGAGACCCAGAACTTC. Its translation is CASTTEHQETQNF.

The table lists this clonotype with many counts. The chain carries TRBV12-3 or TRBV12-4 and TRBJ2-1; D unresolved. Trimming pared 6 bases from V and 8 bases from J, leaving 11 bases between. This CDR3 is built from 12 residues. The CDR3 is CASRAFRDEQFF. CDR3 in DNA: TGTGCCAGCAGGGCCTTTAGGGATGAGCAGTTCTTC.